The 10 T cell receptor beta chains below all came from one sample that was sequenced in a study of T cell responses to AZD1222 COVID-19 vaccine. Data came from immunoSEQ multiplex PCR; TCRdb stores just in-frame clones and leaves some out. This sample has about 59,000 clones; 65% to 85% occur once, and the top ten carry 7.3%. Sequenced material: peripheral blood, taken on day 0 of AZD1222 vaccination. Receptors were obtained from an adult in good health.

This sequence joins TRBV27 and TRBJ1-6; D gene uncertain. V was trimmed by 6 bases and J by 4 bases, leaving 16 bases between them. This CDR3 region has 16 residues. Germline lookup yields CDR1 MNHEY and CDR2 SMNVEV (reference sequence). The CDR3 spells CASSLLRASYNSPLHF. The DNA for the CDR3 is TGTGCCAGCAGCCTTCTCCGGGCATCTTATAATTCACCCCTCCACTTT.

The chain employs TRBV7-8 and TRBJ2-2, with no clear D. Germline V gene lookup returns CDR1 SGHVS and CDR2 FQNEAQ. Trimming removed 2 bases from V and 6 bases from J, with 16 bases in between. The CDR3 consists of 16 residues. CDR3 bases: TGTGCCAGCAGCTTACCTGGGGAACACGCCGCCGGGGAGCTGTTTTTT. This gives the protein CASSLPGEHAAGELFF.

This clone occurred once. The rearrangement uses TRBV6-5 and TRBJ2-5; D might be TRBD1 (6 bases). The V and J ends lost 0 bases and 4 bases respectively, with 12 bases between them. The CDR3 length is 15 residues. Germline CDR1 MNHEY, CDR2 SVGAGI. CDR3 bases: TGTGCCAGCAGTTACTCGAGTACAGGGACAGAGACCCAGTACTTC. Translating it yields CASSYSSTGTETQYF.

The CDR3: CASGTGRVKLFF. The CDR3 region has the DNA TGTGCCAGCGGGACAGGCCGAGTAAAACTGTTTTTT. This chain joins TRBV28 and TRBJ1-4; 8 bases are shared with TRBD1. CDR1 is MDHEN and CDR2 is SYDVKM in the germline V gene. V was clipped by 8 bases and J by 10 bases; unmatched bases: 6. The CDR3 spans 12 residues.

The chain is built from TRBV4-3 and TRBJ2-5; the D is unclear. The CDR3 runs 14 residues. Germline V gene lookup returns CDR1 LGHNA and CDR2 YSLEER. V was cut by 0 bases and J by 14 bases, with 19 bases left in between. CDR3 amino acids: CASSQEFGLTPHYF. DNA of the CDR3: TGCGCCAGCAGCCAAGAGTTCGGCCTTACACCGCATTACTTC.

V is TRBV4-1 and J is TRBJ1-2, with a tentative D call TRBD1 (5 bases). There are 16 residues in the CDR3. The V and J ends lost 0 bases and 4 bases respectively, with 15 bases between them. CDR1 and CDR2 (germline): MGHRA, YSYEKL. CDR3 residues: CASSQDRSGLSYGYTF. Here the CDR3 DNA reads TGCGCCAGCAGCCAAGATCGGTCGGGACTGAGCTATGGCTACACCTTC.

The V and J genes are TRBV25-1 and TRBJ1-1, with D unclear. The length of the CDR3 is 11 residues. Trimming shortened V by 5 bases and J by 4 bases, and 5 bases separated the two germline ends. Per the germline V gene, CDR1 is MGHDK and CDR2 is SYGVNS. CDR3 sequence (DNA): TGTGCCAGCAGTTGGTTCACTGAAGCTTTCTTT. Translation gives CASSWFTEAFF.

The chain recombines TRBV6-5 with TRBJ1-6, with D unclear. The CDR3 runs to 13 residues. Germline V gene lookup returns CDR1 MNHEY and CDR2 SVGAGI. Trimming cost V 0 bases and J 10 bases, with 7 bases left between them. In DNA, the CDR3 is TGTGCCAGCAGTTACTCTCTGGGATCACCCCTCCACTTT. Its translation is CASSYSLGSPLHF.

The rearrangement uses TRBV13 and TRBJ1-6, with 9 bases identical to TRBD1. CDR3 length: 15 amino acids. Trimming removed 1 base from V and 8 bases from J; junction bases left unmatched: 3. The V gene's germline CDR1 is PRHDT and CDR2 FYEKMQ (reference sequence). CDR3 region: CASSLDRTGDSPLHF. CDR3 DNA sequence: TGTGCCAGCAGCTTAGATCGGACAGGGGATTCACCCCTCCACTTT.

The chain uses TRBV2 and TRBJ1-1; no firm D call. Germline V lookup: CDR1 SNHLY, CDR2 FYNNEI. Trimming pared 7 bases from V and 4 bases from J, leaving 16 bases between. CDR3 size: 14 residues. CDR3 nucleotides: TGTGCCAGCATCCCGTTGAGGGTGGGCACTGAAGCTTTCTTT. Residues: CASIPLRVGTEAFF.